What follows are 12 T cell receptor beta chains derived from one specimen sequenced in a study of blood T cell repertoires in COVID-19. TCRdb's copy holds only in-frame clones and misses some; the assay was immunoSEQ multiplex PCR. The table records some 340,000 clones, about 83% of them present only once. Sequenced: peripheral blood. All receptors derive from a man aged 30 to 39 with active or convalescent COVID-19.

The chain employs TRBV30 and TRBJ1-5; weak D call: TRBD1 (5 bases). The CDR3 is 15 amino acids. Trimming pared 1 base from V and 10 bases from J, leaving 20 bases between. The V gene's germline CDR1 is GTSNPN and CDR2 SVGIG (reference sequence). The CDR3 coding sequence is TGTGCCTGGAGTGCCGGGACGGGGGGTCTAGGCCCCCAGCATTTT. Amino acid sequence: CAWSAGTGGLGPQHF.

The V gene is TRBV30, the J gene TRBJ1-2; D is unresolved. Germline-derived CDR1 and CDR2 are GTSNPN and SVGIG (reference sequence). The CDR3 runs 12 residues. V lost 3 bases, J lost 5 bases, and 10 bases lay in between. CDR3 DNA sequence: TGTGCCTGGAGGGCGGACTTATATGGCTACACCTTC. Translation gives CAWRADLYGYTF. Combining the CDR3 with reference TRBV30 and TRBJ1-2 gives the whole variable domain SQTIHQWPATLVQPVGSPLSLECTVEGTSNPNLYWYRQAAGRGLQLLFYSVGIGQISSEVPQNLSASRPQDRQFILSSKKLLLSDSGFYLCAWRADLYGYTFGSGTRLTVV.

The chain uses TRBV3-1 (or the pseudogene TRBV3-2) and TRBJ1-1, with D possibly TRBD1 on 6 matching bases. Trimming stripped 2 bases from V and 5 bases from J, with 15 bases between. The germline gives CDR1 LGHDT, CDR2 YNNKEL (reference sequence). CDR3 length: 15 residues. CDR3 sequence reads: CASSQYWGRRTEAFF. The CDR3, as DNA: TGTGCCAGCAGCCAATATTGGGGGCGGAGAACTGAAGCTTTCTTT.

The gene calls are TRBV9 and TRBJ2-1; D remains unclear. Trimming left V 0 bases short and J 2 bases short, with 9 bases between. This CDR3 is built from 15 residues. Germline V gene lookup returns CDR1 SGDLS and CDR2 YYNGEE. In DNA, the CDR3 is TGTGCCAGCAGCGTAGACGTAGCCACCTACAATGAGCAGTTCTTC. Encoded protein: CASSVDVATYNEQFF.

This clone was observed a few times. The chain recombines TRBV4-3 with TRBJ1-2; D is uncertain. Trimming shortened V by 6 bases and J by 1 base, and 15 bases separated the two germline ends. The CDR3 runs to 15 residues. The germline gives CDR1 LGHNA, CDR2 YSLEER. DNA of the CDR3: TGCGCCAGCAGTCCGGACGGGGAGGTTAACTATGGCTACACCTTC. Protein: CASSPDGEVNYGYTF.

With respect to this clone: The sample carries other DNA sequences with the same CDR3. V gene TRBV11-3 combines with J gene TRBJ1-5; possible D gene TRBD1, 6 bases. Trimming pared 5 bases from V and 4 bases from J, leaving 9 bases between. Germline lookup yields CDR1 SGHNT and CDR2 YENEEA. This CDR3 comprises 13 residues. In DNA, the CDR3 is TGTGCCAGCAGCCCAACAGGGAATCAGCCCCAGCATTTT. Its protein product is CASSPTGNQPQHF. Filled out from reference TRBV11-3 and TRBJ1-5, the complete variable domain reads EAGVVQSPRYKIIEKKQPVAFWCNPISGHNTLYWYLQNLGQGPELLIRYENEEAVDDSQLPKDRFSAERLKGVDSTLKIQPAELGDSAVYLCASSPTGNQPQHFGDGTRLSIL.

CDR3 protein: CASRGTGFKNLYTF. As DNA, the CDR3 is TGCGCCAGCAGGGGTACAGGGTTTAAGAACCTCTACACCTTC. The chain is built from TRBV4-1 and TRBJ1-2, with a weak D call TRBD1 (6 bases). This CDR3 region has 14 residues. V was trimmed by 6 bases and J by 10 bases, leaving 21 bases between them. CDR1 is MGHRA, CDR2 YSYEKL, per germline.

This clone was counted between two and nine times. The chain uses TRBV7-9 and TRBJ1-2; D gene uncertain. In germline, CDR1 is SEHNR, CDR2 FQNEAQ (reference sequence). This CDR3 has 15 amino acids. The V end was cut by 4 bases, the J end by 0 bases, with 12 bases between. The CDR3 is CASSSSGGANYGYTF. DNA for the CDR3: TGTGCCAGCAGCTCTAGCGGAGGAGCTAACTATGGCTACACCTTC.

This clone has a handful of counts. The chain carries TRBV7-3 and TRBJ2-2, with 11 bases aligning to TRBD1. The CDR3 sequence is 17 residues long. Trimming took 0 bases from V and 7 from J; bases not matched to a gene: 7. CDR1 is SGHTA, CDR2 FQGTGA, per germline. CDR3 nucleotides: TGTGCCAGCAGCTTAACCCCCGGACAGGGGGCAGGCGGGGAGCTGTTTTTT. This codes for CASSLTPGQGAGGELFF.

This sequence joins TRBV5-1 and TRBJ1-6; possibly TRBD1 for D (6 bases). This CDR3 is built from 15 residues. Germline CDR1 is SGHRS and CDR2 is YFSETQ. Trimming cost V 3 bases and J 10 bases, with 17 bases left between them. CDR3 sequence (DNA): TGCGCCAGCAGCTCCCAAGGACAGAGAACGTCACCCCTCCACTTT. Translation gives CASSSQGQRTSPLHF.

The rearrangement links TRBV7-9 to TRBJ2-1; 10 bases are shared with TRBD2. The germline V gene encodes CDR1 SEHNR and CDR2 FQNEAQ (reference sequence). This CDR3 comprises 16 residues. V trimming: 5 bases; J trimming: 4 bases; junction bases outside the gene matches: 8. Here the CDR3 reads CASSAGLAVPYNEQFF. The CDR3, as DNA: TGTGCCAGCAGCGCAGGACTAGCGGTCCCGTACAATGAGCAGTTCTTC.

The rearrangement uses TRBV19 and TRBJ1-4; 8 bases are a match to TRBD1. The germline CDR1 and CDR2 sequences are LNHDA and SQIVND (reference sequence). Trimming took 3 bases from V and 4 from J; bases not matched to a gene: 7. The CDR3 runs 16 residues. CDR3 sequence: CASSMPDRGNNEKLFF. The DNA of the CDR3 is TGTGCCAGTAGTATGCCCGACAGGGGAAATAATGAAAAACTGTTTTTT. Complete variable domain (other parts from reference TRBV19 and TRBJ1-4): DGGITQSPKYLFRKEGQNVTLSCEQNLNHDAMYWYRQDPGQGLRLIYYSQIVNDFQKGDIAEGYSVSREKKESFPLTVTSAQKNPTAFYLCASSMPDRGNNEKLFFGSGTQLSVL.